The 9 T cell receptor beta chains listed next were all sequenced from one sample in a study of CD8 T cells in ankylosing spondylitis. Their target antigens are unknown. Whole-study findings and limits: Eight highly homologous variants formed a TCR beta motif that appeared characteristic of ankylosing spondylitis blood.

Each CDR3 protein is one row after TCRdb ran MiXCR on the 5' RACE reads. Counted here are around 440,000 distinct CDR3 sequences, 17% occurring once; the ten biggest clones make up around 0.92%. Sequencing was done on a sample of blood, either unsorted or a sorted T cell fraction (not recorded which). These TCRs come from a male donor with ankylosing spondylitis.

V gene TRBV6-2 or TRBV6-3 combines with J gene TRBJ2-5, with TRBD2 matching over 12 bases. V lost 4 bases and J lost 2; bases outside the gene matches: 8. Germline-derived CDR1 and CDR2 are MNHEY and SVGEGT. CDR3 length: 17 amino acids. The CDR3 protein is CASSSGLAGSWQETQYF. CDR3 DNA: TGTGCCAGCAGTTCGGGACTAGCGGGCAGCTGGCAAGAGACCCAGTACTTC.

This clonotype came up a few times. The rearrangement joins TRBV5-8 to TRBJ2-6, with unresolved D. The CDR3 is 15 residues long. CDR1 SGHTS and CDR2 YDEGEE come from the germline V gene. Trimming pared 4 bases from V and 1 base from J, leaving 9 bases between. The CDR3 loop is CASSSWTSGANVLTF. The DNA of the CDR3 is TGTGCCAGCAGCAGTTGGACGTCTGGGGCCAACGTCCTGACTTTC.

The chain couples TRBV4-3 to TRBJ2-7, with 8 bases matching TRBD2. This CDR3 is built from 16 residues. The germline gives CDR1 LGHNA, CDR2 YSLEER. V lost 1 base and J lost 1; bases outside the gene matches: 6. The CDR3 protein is CASSQAPGGPSYEQYF. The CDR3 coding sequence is TGCGCCAGCAGCCAAGCCCCGGGGGGGCCATCCTACGAGCAGTACTTC.

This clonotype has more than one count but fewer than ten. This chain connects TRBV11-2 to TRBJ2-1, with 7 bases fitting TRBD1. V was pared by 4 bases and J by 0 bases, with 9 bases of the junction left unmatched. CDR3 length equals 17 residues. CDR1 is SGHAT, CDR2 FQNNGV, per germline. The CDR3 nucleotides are TGTGCCAGCAGCTCAACAGGGGCCAGTAGCTCCTACAATGAGCAGTTCTTC. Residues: CASSSTGASSSYNEQFF.

CDR3 protein: CASSQGYTEAFF. DNA for the CDR3: TGTGCCAGCTCACAGGGGTACACTGAAGCTTTCTTT. The chain combines TRBV6-2 or TRBV6-3 with TRBJ1-1; 7 bases line up with TRBD1. The ends lost 8 bases at V and 3 bases at J; junction bases unmatched: 3. CDR3 size: 12 residues. Germline-derived CDR1 and CDR2 are MNHEY and SVGEGT.

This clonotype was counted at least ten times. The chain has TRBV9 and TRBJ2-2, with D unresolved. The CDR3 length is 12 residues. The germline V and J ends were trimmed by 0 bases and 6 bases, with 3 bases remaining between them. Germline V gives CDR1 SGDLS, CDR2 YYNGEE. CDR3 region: CASSVGPGELFF. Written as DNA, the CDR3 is TGTGCCAGCAGCGTAGGTCCCGGGGAGCTGTTTTTT.

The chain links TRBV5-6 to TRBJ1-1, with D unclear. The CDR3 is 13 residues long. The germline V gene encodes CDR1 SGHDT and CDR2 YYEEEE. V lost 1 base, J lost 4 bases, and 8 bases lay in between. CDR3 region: CASSLKPSTEAFF. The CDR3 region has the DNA TGTGCCAGCAGCTTGAAGCCGAGCACTGAAGCTTTCTTT.

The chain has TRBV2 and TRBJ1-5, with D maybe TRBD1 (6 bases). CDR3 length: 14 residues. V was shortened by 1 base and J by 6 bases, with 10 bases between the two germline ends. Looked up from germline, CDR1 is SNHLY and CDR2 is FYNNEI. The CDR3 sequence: CASSEDREVQPQHF. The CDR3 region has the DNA TGTGCCAGCAGTGAAGACAGGGAGGTTCAGCCCCAGCATTTT.

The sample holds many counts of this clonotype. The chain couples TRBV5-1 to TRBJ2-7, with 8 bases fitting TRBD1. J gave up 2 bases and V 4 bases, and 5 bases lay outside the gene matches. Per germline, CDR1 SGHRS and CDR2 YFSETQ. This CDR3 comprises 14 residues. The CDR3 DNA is TGCGCCAGCAGCATCGGACAGGGCCCCTACGAGCAGTACTTC. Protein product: CASSIGQGPYEQYF.